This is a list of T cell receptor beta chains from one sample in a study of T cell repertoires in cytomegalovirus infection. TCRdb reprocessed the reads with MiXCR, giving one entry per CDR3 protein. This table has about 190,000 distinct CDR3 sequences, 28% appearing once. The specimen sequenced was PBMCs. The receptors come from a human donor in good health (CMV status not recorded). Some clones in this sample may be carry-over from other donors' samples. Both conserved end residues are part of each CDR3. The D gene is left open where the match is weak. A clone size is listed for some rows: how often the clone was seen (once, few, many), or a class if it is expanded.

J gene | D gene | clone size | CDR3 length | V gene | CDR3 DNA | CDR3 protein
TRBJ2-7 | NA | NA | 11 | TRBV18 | TGTGCCAGCTCCTTCGACAGGAGGTTTCACTTC | CASSFDRRFHF
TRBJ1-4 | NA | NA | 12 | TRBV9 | TGTGCCAGCAGCGCCCCAGGTGAAAAACTGTTTTTT | CASSAPGEKLFF
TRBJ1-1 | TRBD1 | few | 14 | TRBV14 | TGTGCCAGCAGCCAACTTACAGGGGTGACTGAAGCTTTCTTT | CASSQLTGVTEAFF
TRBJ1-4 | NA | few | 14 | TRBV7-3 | TGTGCCAGCAGCATTCTTCCCACTAATGAAAAACTGTTTTTT | CASSILPTNEKLFF
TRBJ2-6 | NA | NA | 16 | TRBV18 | TGTGCCAGCTCAGCTAAGGGGCTCTCTGGGGCCAACGTCCTGACTTTC | CASSAKGLSGANVLTF
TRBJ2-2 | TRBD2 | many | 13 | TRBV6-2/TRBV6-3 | TGTGCCAGCAGTACCCTGCGGGGGAAGGAGCTGTTTTTT | CASSTLRGKELFF
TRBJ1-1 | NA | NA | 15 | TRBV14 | TGTGCCAGCAGCTTTCATCTAGGAGTGAACACTGAAGCTTTCTTT | CASSFHLGVNTEAFF
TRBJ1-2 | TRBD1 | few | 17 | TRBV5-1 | TGCGCCAGCAGCTCCCGGTGGGTGGCCGACAGGGAGGAAAGCTACACCTTC | CASSSRWVADREESYTF
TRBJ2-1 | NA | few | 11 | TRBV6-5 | TGTGCCACCAGAAGGTACAATGAGCAGTTCTTC | CATRRYNEQFF
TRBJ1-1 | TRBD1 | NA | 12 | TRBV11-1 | TGTGCCAGCAGATTGACAGGGCCTGAAGCTTTCTTT | CASRLTGPEAFF
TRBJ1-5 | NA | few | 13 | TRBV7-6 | TGTGCCAGCAGCTCTGACAACTATCAGCCCCAGCATTTT | CASSSDNYQPQHF
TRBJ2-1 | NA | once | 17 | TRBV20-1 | TGCAGTGCTAGAGGGGACGTTGAGCTGAGCTCCTACAATGAGGAGTTCTTC | CSARGDVELSSYNEEFF
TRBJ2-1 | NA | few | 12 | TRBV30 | TGTGCCTGGAGTAGTGACCGCAGGGAGCAGTTCTTC | CAWSSDRREQFF
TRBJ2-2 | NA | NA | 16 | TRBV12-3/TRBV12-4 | TGTGCCAGCAGTCCATTTGACAGAGCGAACACCGGGGAGCTGTTTTTT | CASSPFDRANTGELFF
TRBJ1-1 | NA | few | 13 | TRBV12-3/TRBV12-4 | TGTGCCAGCAGTTCCCCTCTCGCTCGGGGAGCTTTCTTT | CASSSPLARGAFF
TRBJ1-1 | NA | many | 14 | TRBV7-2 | TGTGCCAGCAGCCCCCGGAGGTCTGGCACTGAAGCTTTCTTT | CASSPRRSGTEAFF
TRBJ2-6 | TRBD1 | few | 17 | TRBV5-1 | TGCGCCAGCAGCTTTGTACAGGACAGGGCTGGGGCCAACGTCCTGACTTTC | CASSFVQDRAGANVLTF